This entry lists 4 T cell receptor beta chains sequenced from one sample in a study of tumor-infiltrating lymphocytes in oesophageal squamous cell carcinoma. TCRdb independently ran MiXCR on the PCR reads; one entry per CDR3 protein. The table has some 10,000 distinct CDR3 sequences, roughly 60% seen once; the top ten hold roughly a third. The sample was esophageal tumor tissue. The receptors come from a male donor with esophageal squamous cell carcinoma.

There are a few counts of this clonotype. This chain joins TRBV6-1 and TRBJ2-5; TRBD2 agrees at 7 bases. CDR3 length equals 15 residues. Trimming at V came to 3 bases and at J to 5 bases, leaving 9 bases not matched to a gene. The germline CDR1 and CDR2 sequences are MNHNS and SASEGT. CDR3: CASSDPWGGKETQYF. Here the CDR3 DNA reads TGTGCCAGCAGTGACCCCTGGGGGGGGAAGGAGACCCAGTACTTC.

The V and J genes are TRBV12-3 or TRBV12-4 and TRBJ2-4; D gene unclear. The CDR3 covers 14 residues. V dropped 5 bases and J dropped 4 bases, with 12 bases sitting between them. The CDR3, as DNA: TGTGCCAGCAGTAAGGACGGGTCAAAAAACATTCAGTACTTC. Its protein product is CASSKDGSKNIQYF.

The chain recombines TRBV2 with TRBJ2-1; possibly TRBD1 or TRBD2 for D (5 bases each). The germline V and J ends were trimmed by 6 bases and 5 bases, with 8 bases remaining between them. The CDR3 consists of 12 residues. Germline values: CDR1 SNHLY, CDR2 FYNNEI. As DNA, the CDR3 is TGTGCCAGCAGCGGGACCAACAATGAGCAGTTCTTC. Residues: CASSGTNNEQFF.

This clonotype has just a few counts. The chain employs TRBV6-1 and TRBJ2-4; 11 bases are shared with TRBD2. The J call is uncertain, as TRBJ2-1 better fits the DNA end. Germline CDR1 is MNHNS and CDR2 is SASEGT. The CDR3 contains 17 residues. The CDR3 DNA reads as TGTGCCAGCAGTCCCCGTATTAGCGGGAGGGAAGACAATGAGCAGTTCTTC. Protein sequence: CASSPRISGREDNEQFF.